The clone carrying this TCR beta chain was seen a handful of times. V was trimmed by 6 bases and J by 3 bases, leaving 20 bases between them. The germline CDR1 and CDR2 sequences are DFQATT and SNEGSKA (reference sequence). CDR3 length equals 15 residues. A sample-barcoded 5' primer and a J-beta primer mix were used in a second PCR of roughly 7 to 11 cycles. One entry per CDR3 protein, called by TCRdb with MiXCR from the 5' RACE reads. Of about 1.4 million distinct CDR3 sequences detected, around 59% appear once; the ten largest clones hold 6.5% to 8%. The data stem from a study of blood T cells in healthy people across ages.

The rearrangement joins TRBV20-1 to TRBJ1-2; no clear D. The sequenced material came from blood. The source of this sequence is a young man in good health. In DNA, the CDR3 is TGCAGTGCCCGGTTACGTTTCCCGGAGGACTATGGCTACACCTTC. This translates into CSARLRFPEDYGYTF.